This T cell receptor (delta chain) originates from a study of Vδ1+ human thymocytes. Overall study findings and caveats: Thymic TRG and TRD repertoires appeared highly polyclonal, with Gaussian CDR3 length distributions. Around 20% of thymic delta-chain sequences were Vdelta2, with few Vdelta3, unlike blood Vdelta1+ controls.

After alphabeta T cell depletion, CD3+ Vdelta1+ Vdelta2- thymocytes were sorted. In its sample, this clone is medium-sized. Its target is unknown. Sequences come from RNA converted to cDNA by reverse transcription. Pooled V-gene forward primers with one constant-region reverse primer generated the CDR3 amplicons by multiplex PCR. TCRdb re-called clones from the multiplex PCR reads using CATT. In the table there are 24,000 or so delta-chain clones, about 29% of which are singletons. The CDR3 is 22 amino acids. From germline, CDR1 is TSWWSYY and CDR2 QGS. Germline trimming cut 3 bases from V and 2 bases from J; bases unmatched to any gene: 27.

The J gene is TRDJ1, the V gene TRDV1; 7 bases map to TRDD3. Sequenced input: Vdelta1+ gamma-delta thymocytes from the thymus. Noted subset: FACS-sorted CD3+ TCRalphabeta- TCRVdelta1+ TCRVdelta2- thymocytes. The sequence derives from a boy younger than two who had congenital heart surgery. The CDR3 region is CALGENRVKGIFLPVRTDKLIF. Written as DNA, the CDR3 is TGTGCTCTTGGGGAGAACCGAGTTAAGGGGATATTTCTCCCCGTACGGACCGATAAACTCATCTTT.